This T cell receptor (beta chain) was captured in a study of CD8 T cells in ankylosing spondylitis. This clonotype was observed at least ten times. Researchers built TCR beta libraries using quantitative 5'-RACE with molecular barcodes. TCRdb independently ran MiXCR on the 5' RACE reads; one entry per CDR3 protein. The sample records some 240,000 distinct CDR3 sequences, 20% to 30% being singletons. The germline CDR1 and CDR2 sequences are DFQATT and SNEGSKA (reference sequence). This CDR3 contains 12 residues. Trimming cost V 3 bases and J 2 bases, with 6 bases left between them. The rearrangement uses TRBV20-1 and TRBJ2-3; D is unclear. Sequences were obtained from blood, either unsorted or a sorted T cell fraction (not recorded which). This clonotype was obtained from a male donor with ankylosing spondylitis or in good health (not recorded which). The chain's CDR3 is CSARRDTDTQYF. CDR3 DNA: TGCAGTGCTAGGCGAGACACAGATACGCAGTATTTT.